Following are 23 T cell receptor beta chains from one sample sequenced in a study of Ad26.COV2.S vaccination and SARS-CoV-2 variants. Treatment indicated: around 19 received Ad26.COV2.S at low or high dose, single or two shots; 5 received placebo; per-sample allocation not given. Material that was analyzed had been drawn on day 63 after the first vaccine or placebo injection. Here immunoSEQ multiplex PCR was the method, and the copy in TCRdb shows in-frame clones only, minus some. The sample lists 350,000 to 500,000 clones, nearly 90% occurring once. The starting material was peripheral blood, obtained in a trial of Ad26.COV2.S vaccine versus placebo. The receptors derive from a person between 18 and 65 years old who received the Ad26.COV2.S COVID-19 vaccine or a placebo.

This clone was seen a handful of times. The chain combines TRBV19 with TRBJ1-1; 9 bases fit TRBD1. V trimming: 5 bases; J trimming: 3 bases; junction bases outside the gene matches: 7. The CDR3 is 15 residues long. Germline CDR1 LNHDA, CDR2 SQIVND (reference sequence). This CDR3 reads CASSPSDRGYTEAFF. The CDR3 DNA reads as TGTGCCAGTAGTCCGTCCGACAGGGGGTACACTGAAGCTTTCTTT.

This chain uses TRBV28 with TRBJ1-2, with a possible D match to TRBD1 (5 bases). The CDR3 runs to 14 residues. Trimming removed 6 bases at V and 3 bases at J, with 14 bases between. The germline V gene has CDR1 MDHEN and CDR2 SYDVKM. CDR3: CASSAGTRHYGYTF. The CDR3 coding sequence is TGTGCCAGCAGCGCCGGGACCCGGCACTATGGCTACACCTTC.

The chain uses TRBV5-1 and TRBJ2-2; 11 bases match TRBD2. The CDR3 covers 16 residues. V trimming: 4 bases; J trimming: 0 bases; junction bases outside the gene matches: 2. The germline V gene encodes CDR1 SGHRS and CDR2 YFSETQ. CDR3 loop: CASSVTSGANTGELFF. The CDR3 region has the DNA TGCGCCAGCAGCGTGACTAGCGGGGCGAACACCGGGGAGCTGTTTTTT.

V is TRBV2 and J is TRBJ1-2, with D perhaps matching TRBD1 (6 bases). The CDR3 sequence is 15 residues long. Germline V gene lookup returns CDR1 SNHLY and CDR2 FYNNEI. Deletions cut 3 bases from V and 5 bases from J, with 16 bases between. CDR3 sequence reads: CASSELRTVFYGYTF. As DNA, the CDR3 is TGTGCCAGCAGTGAGCTAAGGACAGTTTTTTATGGCTACACCTTC.

The genes are TRBV4-3 and TRBJ2-2; D is tentatively TRBD1 or TRBD2 (5 bases each). The CDR3 is 15 residues long. CDR1 is LGHNA, CDR2 YSLEER, per germline. V lost 0 bases to trimming and J lost 5 bases, with 10 bases between them. Here the CDR3 DNA reads TGCGCCAGCAGCCAAGATACGGGGCGTACCGGGGAGCTGTTTTTT. Amino acids: CASSQDTGRTGELFF.

J is TRBJ2-7 and V is TRBV7-6; 7 bases map to TRBD2. From germline, CDR1 is SGHVS and CDR2 FNYEAQ. V lost 8 bases, J lost 7 bases, and 8 bases stayed unmatched. CDR3 length: 12 amino acids. The DNA of the CDR3 is TGTGCCAGCTGGTGGGGGGGAGGTGAGCAGTACGTC. This translates into CASWWGGGEQYV.

The gene calls are TRBV18 and TRBJ1-2, with D perhaps matching TRBD1 (5 bases). This CDR3 has 13 residues. In germline, CDR1 is KGHSH, CDR2 LQKENI. V lost 1 base and J lost 8, with 11 bases in between. CDR3 in amino acids: CASSPQGLKGYTF. For the CDR3, the DNA is TGTGCCAGCTCACCACAGGGGCTGAAAGGCTACACCTTC.

The rearrangement uses TRBV7-2 and TRBJ2-1; 13 nucleotides agree with TRBD2. The CDR3 length is 16 residues. The V and J ends lost 5 bases and 7 bases, in that order; junction bases with no gene match: 8. The germline V gene encodes CDR1 SGHTA and CDR2 FQGNSA. CDR3 coding DNA: TGTGCCAGCAGCCCCCCGGGACTAGCGGGGCAAAATGAGCAGTTCTTC. Its protein is CASSPPGLAGQNEQFF. Combining the CDR3 with reference TRBV7-2 and TRBJ2-1 gives the whole variable domain GAGVSQSPSNKVTEKGKDVELRCDPISGHTALYWYRQSLGQGLEFLIYFQGNSAPDKSGLPSDRFSAERTGGSVSTLTIQRTQQEDSAVYLCASSPPGLAGQNEQFFGPGTRLTVL.

Concerning this clone: The junction differs from germline at one of its ends, possibly a read error. The chain recombines TRBV5-1 with TRBJ2-1; 9 bases are a match to TRBD1. CDR3 size: 17 residues. Germline V CDR1 and CDR2: SGHRS, YFSETQ. The CDR3 bases are TGCGCCAGCAGCTGGGACCCTACAGGGGGCAGTTACAATGAGCTGTTCTTC. It yields the protein CASSWDPTGGSYNELFF.

This chain joins TRBV18 and TRBJ1-4; D is unclear. Per germline, CDR1 KGHSH and CDR2 LQKENI. Trimming cost V 5 bases and J 2 bases, with 6 bases left between them. This CDR3 comprises 13 residues. The CDR3 DNA is TGTGCCAGCTCAGGTTCTACTAATGAAAAACTGTTTTTT. Translating gives CASSGSTNEKLFF.

The V and J genes are TRBV15 and TRBJ1-1, with TRBD1 identical over 7 bases. This CDR3 spans 15 amino acids. CDR1 is LNHNV and CDR2 is YYDKDF in the germline V gene (reference sequence). V shed 5 bases, J shed 5 bases, and the junction held 11 bases outside the gene matches. Here the CDR3 reads CATSHGQVLGTEAFF. The CDR3 DNA is TGTGCCACCAGCCACGGACAGGTACTGGGAACTGAAGCTTTCTTT.

The J gene is TRBJ1-2, the V gene TRBV3-1 (or the pseudogene TRBV3-2); TRBD1 might be the D (5 bases). This CDR3 contains 13 residues. With 6 bases removed from V and 8 bases from J, the gap between germline ends came to 16 bases. The germline CDR1 and CDR2 sequences are LGHDT and YNNKEL (reference sequence). The CDR3 loop is CASSHPGRGGYTF. For the CDR3, the DNA is TGTGCCAGCAGTCATCCGGGACGTGGAGGCTACACCTTC.

This chain links TRBV4-3 with TRBJ2-3; TRBD2 matches at 7 bases. The CDR3 loop spans 17 amino acids. Germline lookup yields CDR1 LGHNA and CDR2 YSLEER. Trimming at V came to 3 bases and at J to 2 bases, leaving 11 bases not matched to a gene. CDR3 protein: CASSQVSGEGPTDTQYF. For the CDR3, the DNA is TGCGCCAGCAGCCAGGTTTCGGGGGAGGGCCCCACAGATACGCAGTATTTT.

This chain links TRBV2 with TRBJ1-1; no definite D call. The CDR3 consists of 16 residues. CDR1 is SNHLY and CDR2 is FYNNEI in the germline V gene. V lost 6 bases, J lost 4 bases, and 21 bases lay in between. The CDR3, as DNA: TGTGCCAGCAGGGAAAGTCCGGGCCTACCCCGCACTGAAGCTTTCTTT. Its protein product is CASRESPGLPRTEAFF.

The V and J genes are TRBV6-2 or TRBV6-3 and TRBJ2-3; 9 bases match TRBD2. J was trimmed by 6 bases and V by 2 bases; bases with no gene match: 18. Per germline, CDR1 MNHEY and CDR2 SVGEGT. The length of the CDR3 is 19 residues. CDR3: CASSYEIAGASSSRDTQYF. The CDR3, as DNA: TGTGCCAGCAGTTACGAAATAGCGGGGGCATCTAGCTCGAGGGATACGCAGTATTTT.

The V and J genes are TRBV5-1 and TRBJ1-1; perhaps TRBD1 as D (6 bases). Germline V lookup: CDR1 SGHRS, CDR2 YFSETQ. Trimming cost V 1 base and J 6 bases, with 16 bases left between them. This CDR3 is built from 15 residues. The CDR3 is CASSLSPTGLAEAFF. The CDR3 bases are TGCGCCAGCAGCTTGAGTCCTACAGGGCTTGCTGAAGCTTTCTTT.

The rearrangement links TRBV30 to TRBJ1-4; D call uncertain. Per the germline V gene, CDR1 is GTSNPN and CDR2 is SVGIG (reference sequence). The CDR3 extends over 13 amino acids. V dropped 5 bases and J dropped 5 bases, with 12 bases sitting between them. Here the CDR3 reads CAWDLRPNEKLFF. DNA of the CDR3: TGTGCCTGGGATTTACGGCCGAATGAAAAACTGTTTTTT.

The chain joins TRBV5-1 to TRBJ2-3; no clear D. The CDR3 is made up of 13 amino acids. The V gene lost 3 bases and the J gene lost 1 base, with 6 bases spanning the gap. Germline V gives CDR1 SGHRS, CDR2 YFSETQ. This chain's CDR3 is CASSSWGTDTQYF. CDR3 nucleotides: TGCGCCAGCAGCTCATGGGGCACAGATACGCAGTATTTT.

The CDR3 protein is CASSGGYRDRQPNYGYTF. The CDR3 nucleotides read TGTGCCAGCAGCGGGGGATACCGGGACAGACAACCAAACTATGGCTACACCTTC. The chain employs TRBV9 and TRBJ1-2, with 7 bases fitting TRBD1. V shed 3 bases, J shed 2 bases, and the junction held 16 bases outside the gene matches. CDR1 SGDLS and CDR2 YYNGEE come from the germline V gene. CDR3 length equals 18 residues.

About this clone: Other DNA sequences in this sample translate to the same CDR3. The chain is built from TRBV19 and TRBJ2-1; 7 bases are shared with TRBD2. Germline loops: CDR1 LNHDA, CDR2 SQIVND (reference sequence). The CDR3 is 17 residues long. V was pared by 7 bases and J by 5 bases, with 17 bases of the junction left unmatched. The CDR3 region has the DNA TGTGCCAGTATTGGGGGTAGGGAGGGCCGGGTAGACAATGAGCAGTTCTTC. Residues: CASIGGREGRVDNEQFF.

In its sample, this clone was seen once. V is TRBV28 and J is TRBJ1-5; D might be TRBD1 (6 bases). The CDR3 covers 15 residues. Germline V CDR1 and CDR2: MDHEN, SYDVKM. Deletions cut 3 bases from V and 9 bases from J, with 18 bases between. This CDR3 reads CASSLAGAAGRPQHF. The CDR3 nucleotides are TGTGCCAGCAGTTTGGCAGGGGCTGCGGGGCGGCCCCAGCATTTT.

The rearrangement links TRBV6-6 to TRBJ1-5; 8 bases fit TRBD1. Per the germline V gene, CDR1 is MNHNY and CDR2 is SVGAGI (reference sequence). With 7 bases clipped from V and 5 bases from J, the junction kept 4 bases outside the gene matches. This CDR3 region has 13 residues. The CDR3 loop is CASTRQGHQPQHF. In DNA, the CDR3 is TGTGCCAGCACTAGACAGGGGCATCAGCCCCAGCATTTT.

This clone was recorded once. This chain uses TRBV4-3 with TRBJ1-4; D is ambiguous. CDR3 length: 16 residues. The germline V gene encodes CDR1 LGHNA and CDR2 YSLEER. V shed 1 base and J shed 4 bases, with 13 bases lying between them. CDR3 bases: TGCGCCAGCAGCCAAGTGGGAGAGGGATATAATGAAAAACTGTTTTTT. The encoded protein is CASSQVGEGYNEKLFF.